These T cell receptor beta chains were read from a single sample in a study of shared T cell receptors in the human thymus. Assay: immunoSEQ multiplex PCR; the TCRdb copy retains only in-frame clones and omits some. The data show 450,000 to 650,000 clones, roughly 74% seen once. These sequences were also reported in another study, on human thymus T cells.

Sequenced input: thymocytes. These receptors all come from a boy less than two years old with a congenital heart defect. Each CDR3 is given with its conserved first and last residue. The order of the fields is CDR3 DNA, CDR3 protein, J gene, V gene, clone size, D gene. The D gene is left open where the match is weak. Size tells how often a clone was seen (once, few, many) or the class of an expanded clone, and some rows leave it out.

TGTGCCAGTACGGGCCCGGGGGAAAAACTGTTTTTT,CASTGPGEKLFF,TRBJ1-4,TRBV19,few,NA
TGTGCCAGCAGCGGGAGGGTCCCTGGGTCCTACGAGCAGTACTTC,CASSGRVPGSYEQYF,TRBJ2-7,TRBV28,NA,TRBD2
TGTGCCAGCGCCAACAGGGAAAATACCTACGAGCAGTACTTC,CASANRENTYEQYF,TRBJ2-7,TRBV11-2,NA,NA
TGCGCCAGCAGCTACTACGAGCAGTACTTC,CASSYYEQYF,TRBJ2-7,TRBV4-3,NA,NA
TGCGCCAGCAGCCACCGGACTAGCGGGGGGCCCGAGCAGTACTTC,CASSHRTSGGPEQYF,TRBJ2-7,TRBV4-3,once,TRBD2
TGCAGCGTTTCTAGCGGGAGGTACACAGAGACCCAGTACTTC,CSVSSGRYTETQYF,TRBJ2-5,TRBV29-1,NA,TRBD2
TGTGCCAGCGGGGGCTGGCGCGACAGGAACACTGAAGCTTTCTTT,CASGGWRDRNTEAFF,TRBJ1-1,TRBV28,once,NA
TGTGCCAGCAGCTTTCTAGTCTCCCCCTCCTACGAGCAGTACTTC,CASSFLVSPSYEQYF,TRBJ2-7,TRBV7-8,once,NA
TGTGCCACCAGGTTGCAGGAGACCCAGTACTTC,CATRLQETQYF,TRBJ2-5,TRBV15,NA,NA
TGTGCCAGCAGCAGGGGGGCAGGGAGCGCCTACGAGCAGTACTTC,CASSRGAGSAYEQYF,TRBJ2-7,TRBV27,NA,NA
TGTGCCAGCTCACCTTGGGGGACAGGGGGCCTCCTACTCCCTTATCAGCCCCAGCATTTT,CASSPWGTGGLLLPYQPQHF,TRBJ1-5,TRBV18,NA,TRBD1
TGTGCCAGCAGCAAAGCGCCCAGGGGGCATGAGAACACTGAAGCTTTCTTT,CASSKAPRGHENTEAFF,TRBJ1-1,TRBV21-1,NA,NA
TGTGCCAGTAGTAGAGAACTGGACTTCCTCAATCAGCCCCAGCATTTT,CASSRELDFLNQPQHF,TRBJ1-5,TRBV19,NA,NA
TGTGCCAGCAGCCCCGGACACGAGCAGTTCTTC,CASSPGHEQFF,TRBJ2-1,TRBV4-2,NA,NA
TGTGCCAGCACCTTACCCACTACAGGGGAAGAAGCTTTCTTT,CASTLPTTGEEAFF,TRBJ1-1,TRBV7-6,NA,TRBD1
TGTGCCAGCAGCCCCCAGGGGAGGGGACGGTACACAGATACGCAGTATTTT,CASSPQGRGRYTDTQYF,TRBJ2-3,TRBV7-2,NA,NA
TGTGCCAGCACCCCCCCGAGGGCTCACAACAATGAGCAGTTCTTC,CASTPPRAHNNEQFF,TRBJ2-1,TRBV9,NA,NA
TGTGCCAGCAGCCAAGTTAGTGACAGGGCTACCCCTGGAAACACCATATATTTT,CASSQVSDRATPGNTIYF,TRBJ1-3,TRBV14,NA,TRBD1
TGTGCCTGGAGTGTACGAGGGAATGGCTACACCTTC,CAWSVRGNGYTF,TRBJ1-2,TRBV30,NA,NA
TGTGCCAGCAGCGCCACTAGCGGGACCAGCACAGATACGCAGTATTTT,CASSATSGTSTDTQYF,TRBJ2-3,TRBV7-2,once,TRBD2
TGTGCCAGCAGAAAGCCGACTACCGCGAACACCATATATTTT,CASRKPTTANTIYF,TRBJ1-3,TRBV28,NA,NA
TGTGCCAGCTCACCACCGGGACGGGAGGGCCGCTCCTACGAGCAGTACTTC,CASSPPGREGRSYEQYF,TRBJ2-7,TRBV18,few,TRBD2
TGTGCCAGTAGTATTGATTTCGGCGGTCACCCCTACAATGAGCAGTTCTTC,CASSIDFGGHPYNEQFF,TRBJ2-1,TRBV19,NA,NA
TGTGCTAGTGGTTTGGTCGAGCGGGGAGATTACAATGAGCAGTTCTTC,CASGLVERGDYNEQFF,TRBJ2-1,TRBV12-5,NA,TRBD2
TGTGCCAGCAGCTTAGATTCAGGAAGCGGGAGGGCCGGGGAGCTGTTTTTT,CASSLDSGSGRAGELFF,TRBJ2-2,TRBV11-2,NA,TRBD2
TGTGCCAGCAGGTGGGACAGGGCCCATGAGCAGTTCTTC,CASRWDRAHEQFF,TRBJ2-1,TRBV6-5,NA,TRBD1
TGTGCCAGCAGTGAAGCCCTGGGAGACGCGTACAATGAGCAGTTCTTC,CASSEALGDAYNEQFF,TRBJ2-1,TRBV6-1,NA,NA
TGTGCCAGCCTCCTCCCACCAAGCGGACCGGCGACTTTTCGTGTAAAGCAGTTCTTC,CASLLPPSGPATFRVKQFF,TRBJ2-1,TRBV5-5,NA,NA
TGCGCCAGCAGCACTAGCGCGCTAAGCACAGATACGCAGTATTTT,CASSTSALSTDTQYF,TRBJ2-3,TRBV5-1,NA,TRBD2
TGTGCCAGCAGCGTACTCGGGACTAGCGGCCCCTACGAGCAGTACTTC,CASSVLGTSGPYEQYF,TRBJ2-7,TRBV9,NA,TRBD2
TGCGCCAGCAGCTTCCGGGGGACTAGCGGGAGTCGGGAGACCCAGTACTTC,CASSFRGTSGSRETQYF,TRBJ2-5,TRBV4-1,NA,TRBD2
TGTGCCAGCAGCTTGGCCGGGAGACCCAATGAAAAACTGTTTTTT,CASSLAGRPNEKLFF,TRBJ1-4,TRBV5-6,NA,NA
TGTGCCAGCAGTTTAGGGACAGGGGCCTACGAGCAGTACTTC,CASSLGTGAYEQYF,TRBJ2-7,TRBV27,NA,TRBD1
TGTGCCTGGAGTGTACCCGACATGGACAGGGGTGGTAATGGCTACACCTTC,CAWSVPDMDRGGNGYTF,TRBJ1-2,TRBV30,NA,TRBD1
TGTGCCAGCAGCCTACGCCCAAGGACTAGCGGGCGTTCTAGCACAGATACGCAGTATTTT,CASSLRPRTSGRSSTDTQYF,TRBJ2-3,TRBV11-3,few,TRBD2
TGTGCCAGCAGTTACCACAGGGACACAGATACGCAGTATTTT,CASSYHRDTDTQYF,TRBJ2-3,TRBV6-5,NA,NA
TGTGCCAGCAGGGGAACACCCACGGAGGGCACAGATACGCAGTATTTT,CASRGTPTEGTDTQYF,TRBJ2-3,TRBV25-1,NA,NA
TGTGCCAGCAGCTCAAGGACCGGGACAGGGGCCGAGCAGTACTTC,CASSSRTGTGAEQYF,TRBJ2-7,TRBV7-9,NA,TRBD1
TGTGCCAGCAGCCACTCAGAGGGGACAGGGGTAGAAAAACTGTTTTTT,CASSHSEGTGVEKLFF,TRBJ1-4,TRBV4-2,few,TRBD1
TGTGCCAGCAGCCGTGAGGGTACCGGGGAGCTGTTTTTT,CASSREGTGELFF,TRBJ2-2,TRBV6-5,NA,NA
TGTGCCAGCAGCTTACCGGGACAGGGGGCCTACGAGCAGTACTTC,CASSLPGQGAYEQYF,TRBJ2-7,TRBV5-6,NA,TRBD1
TGTGCCAGCAGTTCTGGAGCGGGAGGGCCGCAGACCCAGTACTTC,CASSSGAGGPQTQYF,TRBJ2-5,TRBV28,NA,TRBD2
TGTGCCAGTAGTCTCACAGGGGCCGACACAGATACGCAGTATTTT,CASSLTGADTDTQYF,TRBJ2-3,TRBV19,NA,TRBD1
TGTGCCAGCAGCCAAGACGGGACTAGGGGTCTCGAGCAGTACTTC,CASSQDGTRGLEQYF,TRBJ2-7,TRBV14,NA,TRBD2
TGCGCCAGCAGTGCGAAGCGGGAGGATAACACCGGGGAGCTGTTTTTT,CASSAKREDNTGELFF,TRBJ2-2,TRBV10-1,NA,TRBD2
TGTGCCAGCAGCTTAAGAGGGGTGTGGTGGACGGGAGAGGCCAAAAACATTCAGTACTTC,CASSLRGVWWTGEAKNIQYF,TRBJ2-4,TRBV7-3,NA,NA
TGTGCCAGCAGCGTAGGACCATGGACTAGCCGATCTTACTACGAGCAGTACTTC,CASSVGPWTSRSYYEQYF,TRBJ2-7,TRBV9,NA,TRBD2
TGTGCCAGCAGCCAACCTCGCGGGACTAGCGGGAAGCCTCCCTACGAGCAGTACTTC,CASSQPRGTSGKPPYEQYF,TRBJ2-7,TRBV4-2,NA,TRBD2
TGTGCCAGCAGCTTTGGCTCTCTGCAGGTCCGCAATCAGCCCCAGCATTTT,CASSFGSLQVRNQPQHF,TRBJ1-5,TRBV5-5,NA,NA
TGTGCCAGCAGCTTACTAGGCCCCAACTCTGGAAACACCATATATTTT,CASSLLGPNSGNTIYF,TRBJ1-3,TRBV11-2,NA,NA
TGTGCCAGCAGCCGTAGCTGGAGCTCCTACAATGAGCAGTTCTTC,CASSRSWSSYNEQFF,TRBJ2-1,TRBV6-5,NA,NA
TGTGCCAGCAGCTCGGGACAGCCGACCTCCTACGAGCAGTACTTC,CASSSGQPTSYEQYF,TRBJ2-7,TRBV7-2,NA,TRBD1
TGTGCCAGCAGCGACAGGGAAGATACGCAGTATTTT,CASSDREDTQYF,TRBJ2-3,TRBV7-6,NA,TRBD1
TGTGCCAGCAGGACCGGACAGGGGATTAACTATGGCTACACCTTC,CASRTGQGINYGYTF,TRBJ1-2,TRBV27,NA,TRBD1